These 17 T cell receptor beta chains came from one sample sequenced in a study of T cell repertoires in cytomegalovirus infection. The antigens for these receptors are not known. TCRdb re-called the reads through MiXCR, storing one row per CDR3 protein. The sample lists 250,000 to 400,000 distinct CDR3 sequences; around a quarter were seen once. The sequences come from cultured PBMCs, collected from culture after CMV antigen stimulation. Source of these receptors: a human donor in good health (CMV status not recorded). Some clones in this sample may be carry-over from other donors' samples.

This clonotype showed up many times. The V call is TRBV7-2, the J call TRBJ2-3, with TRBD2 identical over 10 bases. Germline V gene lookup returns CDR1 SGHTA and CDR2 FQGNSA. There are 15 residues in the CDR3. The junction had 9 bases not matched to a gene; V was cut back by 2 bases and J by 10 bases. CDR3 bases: TGTGCCAGCAGCTTAAGGACAGCGGGGGGGGATGCGCAGTATTTT. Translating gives CASSLRTAGGDAQYF.

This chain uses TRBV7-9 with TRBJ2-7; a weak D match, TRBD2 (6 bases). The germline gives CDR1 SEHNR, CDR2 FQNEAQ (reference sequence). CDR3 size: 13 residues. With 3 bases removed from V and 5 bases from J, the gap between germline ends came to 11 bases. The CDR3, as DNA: TGTGCCAGCAGCTTCGGGAGTTTAAACGAGCAGTACTTC. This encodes CASSFGSLNEQYF.

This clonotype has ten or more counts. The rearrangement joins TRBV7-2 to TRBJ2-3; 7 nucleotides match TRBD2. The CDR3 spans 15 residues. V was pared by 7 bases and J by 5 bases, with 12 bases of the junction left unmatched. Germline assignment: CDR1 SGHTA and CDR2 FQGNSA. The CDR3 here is CASKIRGVGEDTQYF. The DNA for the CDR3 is TGTGCCAGCAAAATCCGGGGGGTAGGGGAAGATACGCAGTATTTT. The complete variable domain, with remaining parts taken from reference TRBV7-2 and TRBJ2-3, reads GAGVSQSPSNKVTEKGKDVELRCDPISGHTALYWYRQSLGQGLEFLIYFQGNSAPDKSGLPSDRFSAERTGGSVSTLTIQRTQQEDSAVYLCASKIRGVGEDTQYFGPGTRLTVL.

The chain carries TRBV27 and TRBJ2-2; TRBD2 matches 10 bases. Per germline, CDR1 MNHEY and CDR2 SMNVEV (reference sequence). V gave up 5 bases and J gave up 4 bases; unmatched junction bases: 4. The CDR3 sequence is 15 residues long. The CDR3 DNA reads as TGTGCCAGCAGTAAAGCGGGAGGGGGCACCGGGGAGCTGTTTTTT. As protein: CASSKAGGGTGELFF.

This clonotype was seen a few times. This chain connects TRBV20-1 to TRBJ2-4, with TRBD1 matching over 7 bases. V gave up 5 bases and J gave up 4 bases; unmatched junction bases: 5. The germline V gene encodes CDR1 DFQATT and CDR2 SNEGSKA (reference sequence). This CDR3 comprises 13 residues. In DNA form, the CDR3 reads TGCAGTGCTCGCGGACAGGAAAAAAACATTCAGTACTTC. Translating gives CSARGQEKNIQYF.

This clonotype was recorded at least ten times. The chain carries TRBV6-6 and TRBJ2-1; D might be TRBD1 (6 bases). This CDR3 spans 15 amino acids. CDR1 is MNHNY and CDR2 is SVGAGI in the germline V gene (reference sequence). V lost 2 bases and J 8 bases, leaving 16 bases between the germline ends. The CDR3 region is CASSYLQGSVDEQFF. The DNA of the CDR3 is TGTGCCAGCAGTTACCTGCAGGGGAGTGTTGATGAGCAGTTCTTC.

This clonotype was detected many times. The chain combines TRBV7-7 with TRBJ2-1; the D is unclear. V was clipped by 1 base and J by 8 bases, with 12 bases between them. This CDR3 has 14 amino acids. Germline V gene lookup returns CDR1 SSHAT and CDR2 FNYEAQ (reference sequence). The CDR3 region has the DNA TGTGCCAGCAGCTTAGATGGGTATGCCGATGAGCAGTTCTTC. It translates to CASSLDGYADEQFF.

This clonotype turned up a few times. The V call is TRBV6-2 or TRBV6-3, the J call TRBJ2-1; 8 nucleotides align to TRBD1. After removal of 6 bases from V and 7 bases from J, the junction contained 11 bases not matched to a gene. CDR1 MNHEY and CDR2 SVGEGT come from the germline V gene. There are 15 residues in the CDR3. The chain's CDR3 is CASRGLRQGRNEQFF. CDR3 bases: TGTGCCAGCAGAGGACTTCGACAGGGGAGGAATGAGCAGTTCTTC.

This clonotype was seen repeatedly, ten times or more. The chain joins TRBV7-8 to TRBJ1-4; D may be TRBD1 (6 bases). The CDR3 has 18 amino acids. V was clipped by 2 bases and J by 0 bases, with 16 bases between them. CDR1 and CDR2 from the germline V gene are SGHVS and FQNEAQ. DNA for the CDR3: TGTGCCAGCAGCTTATTGGGGGCCGCTACTGCAACTAATGAAAAACTGTTTTTT. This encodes CASSLLGAATATNEKLFF.

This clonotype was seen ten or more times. The DNA for the CDR3 is TGTGCCAGCAGCTTAGGCAGTACGGAAGCTTTCTTT. Protein product: CASSLGSTEAFF. The V and J genes are TRBV7-9 and TRBJ1-1; D not certain. The V and J ends lost 1 base and 8 bases respectively, with 8 bases between them. The germline V gene has CDR1 SEHNR and CDR2 FQNEAQ (reference sequence). The CDR3 is 12 amino acids. The full variable domain, rest sourced from reference TRBV7-9 and TRBJ1-1, is DTGVSQNPRHKITKRGQNVTFRCDPISEHNRLYWYRQTLGQGPEFLTYFQNEAQLEKSRLLSDRFSAERPKGSFSTLEIQRTEQGDSAMYLCASSLGSTEAFFGQGTRLTVV.

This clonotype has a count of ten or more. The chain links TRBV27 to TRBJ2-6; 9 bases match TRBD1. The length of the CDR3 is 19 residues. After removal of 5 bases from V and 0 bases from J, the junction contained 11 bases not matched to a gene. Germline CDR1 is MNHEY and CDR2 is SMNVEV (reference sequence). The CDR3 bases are TGTGCCAGCAGTCTCCTTGGGACAGGGTATGGCTCTGGGGCCAACGTCCTGACTTTC. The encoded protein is CASSLLGTGYGSGANVLTF.

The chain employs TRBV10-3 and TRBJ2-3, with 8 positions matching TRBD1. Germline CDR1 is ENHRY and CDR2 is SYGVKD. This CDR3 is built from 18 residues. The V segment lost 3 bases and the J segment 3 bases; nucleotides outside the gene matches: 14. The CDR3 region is CAISDPHGGRTGTDTQYF. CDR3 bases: TGTGCCATCAGTGATCCCCATGGGGGAAGGACAGGGACAGATACGCAGTATTTT.

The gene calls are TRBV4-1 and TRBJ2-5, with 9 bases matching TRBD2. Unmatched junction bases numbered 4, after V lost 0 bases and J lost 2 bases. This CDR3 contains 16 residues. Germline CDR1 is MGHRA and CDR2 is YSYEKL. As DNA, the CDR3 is TGCGCCAGCAGCCAAGAGCGGGGGGGGACGCAAGAGACCCAGTACTTC. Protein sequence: CASSQERGGTQETQYF.

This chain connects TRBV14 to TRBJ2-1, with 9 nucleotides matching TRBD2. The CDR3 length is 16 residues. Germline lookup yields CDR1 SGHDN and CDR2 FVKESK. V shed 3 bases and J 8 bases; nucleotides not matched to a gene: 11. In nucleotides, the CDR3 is TGTGCCAGCAGCCAGGACGGTAGCGGGAGCGTTCATGAGCAGTTCTTC. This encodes CASSQDGSGSVHEQFF.

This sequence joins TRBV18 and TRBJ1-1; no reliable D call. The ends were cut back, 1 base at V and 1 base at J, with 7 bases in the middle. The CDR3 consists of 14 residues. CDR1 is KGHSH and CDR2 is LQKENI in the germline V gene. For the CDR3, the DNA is TGTGCCAGCTCACCACTGGAGCAGAACACTGAAGCTTTCTTT. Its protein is CASSPLEQNTEAFF.

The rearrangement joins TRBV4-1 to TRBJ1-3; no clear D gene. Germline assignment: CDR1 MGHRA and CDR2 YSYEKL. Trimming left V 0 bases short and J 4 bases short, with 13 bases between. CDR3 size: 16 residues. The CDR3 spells CASSQERGLGGNTIYF. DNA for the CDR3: TGCGCCAGCAGCCAAGAAAGAGGCCTTGGAGGAAACACCATATATTTT.

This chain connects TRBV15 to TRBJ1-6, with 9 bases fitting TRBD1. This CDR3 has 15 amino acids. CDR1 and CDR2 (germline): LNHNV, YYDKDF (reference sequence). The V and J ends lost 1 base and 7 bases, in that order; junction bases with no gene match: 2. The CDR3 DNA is TGTGCCACCAGCAGAGGGGGGACAGGGAATTCACCCCTCCACTTT. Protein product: CATSRGGTGNSPLHF.